The 5 T cell receptor beta chains given below trace back to one sample, sequenced in a study of T cells in Graves' hyperthyroidism and ophthalmopathy. From RNA transcripts, TCR beta CDR3 regions were amplified. When the TCR CDR3 underwent first-round RT-PCR, the HTBI primer set was used. TCRdb independently ran MiXCR on the multiplex PCR reads; one entry per CDR3 protein. The table has around 660,000 distinct CDR3 sequences, just under 45% seen once. Sequenced material: peripheral blood or thyroid tissue (not recorded which). These TCRs come from an adult man with Graves' disease, either hyperthyroidism or ophthalmopathy (not recorded which).

This clonotype was recorded at least ten times. The chain combines TRBV7-8 with TRBJ2-5; no clear D. The V end lost 0 bases, the J end lost 3 bases, and 5 bases lay between the germline ends. CDR3 length: 13 residues. The germline gives CDR1 SGHVS, CDR2 FQNEAQ. In DNA, the CDR3 is TGTGCCAGCAGCTTAGCTAGCAAAGAGACCCAGTACTTC. It encodes CASSLASKETQYF. Together with reference TRBV7-8 and TRBJ2-5, the CDR3 gives the full variable domain: GAGVSQSPRYKVAKRGQDVALRCDPISGHVSLFWYQQALGQGPEFLTYFQNEAQLDKSGLPSDRFFAERPEGSVSTLKIQRTQQEDSAVYLCASSLASKETQYFGPGTRLLVL.

The sample holds a few counts of this clonotype. The chain recombines TRBV6-1 with TRBJ1-5; D is possibly TRBD1 (6 bases). The CDR3 spans 16 residues. Germline V lookup: CDR1 MNHNS, CDR2 SASEGT. V lost 5 bases and J 4 bases, leaving 18 bases between the germline ends. The CDR3 DNA sequence: TGTGCCAGCAGTCAACCACAGGGTCGGGCTAATCAGCCCCAGCATTTT. Its protein product is CASSQPQGRANQPQHF.

The J gene is TRBJ1-1, the V gene TRBV2; TRBD1 matches 10 bases. The CDR3 is 15 amino acids. CDR1 and CDR2 from the germline V gene are SNHLY and FYNNEI. The V and J ends lost 5 bases and 5 bases, in that order; junction bases with no gene match: 8. CDR3 bases: TGTGCCAGCAGTTTCGGACAGGGGGAGAGAACTGAAGCTTTCTTT. Protein product: CASSFGQGERTEAFF.

The V gene is TRBV19, the J gene TRBJ2-7, with 10 nucleotides matching TRBD2. V shed 7 bases and J 0 bases; nucleotides not matched to a gene: 6. In germline, CDR1 is LNHDA, CDR2 SQIVND (reference sequence). The CDR3 is 15 residues long. This CDR3 is CASITLAGPSYEQYF. CDR3 sequence (DNA): TGTGCCAGTATCACACTAGCGGGACCCTCCTACGAGCAGTACTTC. The entire variable domain, with the rest obtained from reference TRBV19 and TRBJ2-7, is as follows: DGGITQSPKYLFRKEGQNVTLSCEQNLNHDAMYWYRQDPGQGLRLIYYSQIVNDFQKGDIAEGYSVSREKKESFPLTVTSAQKNPTAFYLCASITLAGPSYEQYFGPGTRLTVT.

This clonotype has only one observation. The chain uses TRBV5-1 and TRBJ1-1; a possible D gene is TRBD1 (5 bases). CDR1 is SGHRS and CDR2 is YFSETQ in the germline V gene. V was clipped by 4 bases and J by 4 bases, with 26 bases between them. The CDR3 covers 18 residues. CDR3 region: CASSPTLRQFGFGTEAFF. In DNA, the CDR3 is TGCGCCAGCAGCCCAACCCTAAGACAGTTCGGTTTTGGCACTGAAGCTTTCTTT.